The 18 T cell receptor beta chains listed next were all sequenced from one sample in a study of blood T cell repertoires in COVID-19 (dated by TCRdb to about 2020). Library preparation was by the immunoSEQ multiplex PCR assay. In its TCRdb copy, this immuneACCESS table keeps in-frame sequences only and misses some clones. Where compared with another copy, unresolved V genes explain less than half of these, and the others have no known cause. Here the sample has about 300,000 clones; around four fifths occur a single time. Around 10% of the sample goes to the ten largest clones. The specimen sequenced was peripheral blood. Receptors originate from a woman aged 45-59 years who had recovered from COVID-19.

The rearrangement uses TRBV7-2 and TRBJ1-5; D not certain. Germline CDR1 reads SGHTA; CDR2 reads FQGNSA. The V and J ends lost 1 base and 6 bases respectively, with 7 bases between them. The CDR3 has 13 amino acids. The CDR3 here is CASSLEGSQPQHF. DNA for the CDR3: TGTGCCAGCAGCTTAGAAGGGAGTCAGCCCCAGCATTTT.

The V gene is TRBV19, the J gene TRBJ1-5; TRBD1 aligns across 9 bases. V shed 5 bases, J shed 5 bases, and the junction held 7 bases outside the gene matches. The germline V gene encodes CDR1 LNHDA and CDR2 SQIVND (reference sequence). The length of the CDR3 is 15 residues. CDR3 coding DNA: TGTGCCAGTAGTTTACCGGACAGGGGAGATCAGCCCCAGCATTTT. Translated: CASSLPDRGDQPQHF.

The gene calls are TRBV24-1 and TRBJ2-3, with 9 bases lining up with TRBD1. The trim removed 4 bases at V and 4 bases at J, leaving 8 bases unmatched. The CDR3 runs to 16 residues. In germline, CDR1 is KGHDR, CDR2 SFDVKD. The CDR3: CATSETPGQGPDTQYF. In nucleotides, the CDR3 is TGTGCCACCAGTGAGACCCCGGGACAGGGTCCAGATACGCAGTATTTT.

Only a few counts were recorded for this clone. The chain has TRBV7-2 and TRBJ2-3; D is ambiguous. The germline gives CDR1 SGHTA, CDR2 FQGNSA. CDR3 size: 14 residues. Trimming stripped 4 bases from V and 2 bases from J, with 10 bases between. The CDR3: CASSSYTTTDTQYF. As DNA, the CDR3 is TGTGCCAGCAGCTCCTATACTACCACAGATACGCAGTATTTT.

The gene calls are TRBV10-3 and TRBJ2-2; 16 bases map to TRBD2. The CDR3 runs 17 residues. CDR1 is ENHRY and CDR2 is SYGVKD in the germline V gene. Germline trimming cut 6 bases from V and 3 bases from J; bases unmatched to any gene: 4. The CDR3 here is CAIRGLAGGLDTGELFF. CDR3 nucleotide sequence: TGTGCCATCAGGGGACTAGCGGGGGGGCTTGACACCGGGGAGCTGTTTTTT.

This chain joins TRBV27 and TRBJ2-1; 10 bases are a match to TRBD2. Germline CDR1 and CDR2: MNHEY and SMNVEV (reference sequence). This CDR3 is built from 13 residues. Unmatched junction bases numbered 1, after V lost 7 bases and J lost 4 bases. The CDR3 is CASTGLAYNEQFF. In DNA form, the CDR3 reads TGTGCCAGCACGGGACTAGCGTACAATGAGCAGTTCTTC.

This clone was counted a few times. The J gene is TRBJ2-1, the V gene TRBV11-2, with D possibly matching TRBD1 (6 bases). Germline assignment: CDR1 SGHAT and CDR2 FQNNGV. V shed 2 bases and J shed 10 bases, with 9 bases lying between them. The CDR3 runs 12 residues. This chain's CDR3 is CASSLTGYEQFF. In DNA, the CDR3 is TGTGCCAGCAGCTTAACAGGGTACGAGCAGTTCTTC.

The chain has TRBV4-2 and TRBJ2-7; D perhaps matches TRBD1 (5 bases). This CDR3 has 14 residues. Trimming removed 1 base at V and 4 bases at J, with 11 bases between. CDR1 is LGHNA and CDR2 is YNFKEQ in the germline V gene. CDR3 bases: TGTGCCAGCAGCCAAGGTGACAGAGATTACGAGCAGTACTTC. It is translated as CASSQGDRDYEQYF.

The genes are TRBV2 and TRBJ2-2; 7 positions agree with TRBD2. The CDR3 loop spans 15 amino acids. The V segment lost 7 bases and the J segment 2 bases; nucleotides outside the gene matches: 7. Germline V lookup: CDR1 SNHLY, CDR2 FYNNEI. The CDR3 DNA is TGTGCCAGCAAGTTGCGGGGGAGTAACACCGGGGAGCTGTTTTTT. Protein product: CASKLRGSNTGELFF.

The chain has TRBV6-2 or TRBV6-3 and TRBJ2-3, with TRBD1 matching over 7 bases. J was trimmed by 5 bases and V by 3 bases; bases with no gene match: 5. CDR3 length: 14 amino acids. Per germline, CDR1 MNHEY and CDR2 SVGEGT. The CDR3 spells CASSYRAGGDTQYF. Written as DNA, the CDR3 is TGTGCCAGCAGTTATCGAGCAGGGGGAGATACGCAGTATTTT.

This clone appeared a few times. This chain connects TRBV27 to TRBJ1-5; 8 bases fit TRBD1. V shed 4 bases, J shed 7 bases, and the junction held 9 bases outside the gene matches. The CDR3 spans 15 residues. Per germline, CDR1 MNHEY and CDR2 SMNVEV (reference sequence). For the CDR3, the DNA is TGTGCCAGCAGTTCTCACCGGGACAGGCGGCAGCCCCAGCATTTT. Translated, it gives CASSSHRDRRQPQHF.

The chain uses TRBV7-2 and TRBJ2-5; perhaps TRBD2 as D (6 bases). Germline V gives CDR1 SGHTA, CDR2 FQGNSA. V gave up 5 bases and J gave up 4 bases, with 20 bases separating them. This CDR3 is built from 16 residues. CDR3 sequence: CASSLPREIFGETQYF. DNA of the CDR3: TGTGCCAGCAGCCTACCCCGGGAGATATTTGGAGAGACCCAGTACTTC.

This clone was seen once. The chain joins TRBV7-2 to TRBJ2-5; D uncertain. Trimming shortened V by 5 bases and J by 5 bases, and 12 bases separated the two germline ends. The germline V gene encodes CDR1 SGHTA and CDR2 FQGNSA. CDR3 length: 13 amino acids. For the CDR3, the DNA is TGTGCCAGCAGCGTCTACAGCATCGAGACCCAGTACTTC. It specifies CASSVYSIETQYF.

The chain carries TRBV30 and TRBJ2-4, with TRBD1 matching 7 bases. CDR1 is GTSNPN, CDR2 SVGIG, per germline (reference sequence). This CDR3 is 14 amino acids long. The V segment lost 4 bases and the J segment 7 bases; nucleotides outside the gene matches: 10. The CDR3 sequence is CAWTRDRASNIQYF. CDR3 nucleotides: TGTGCCTGGACCCGCGACAGGGCTAGCAACATTCAGTACTTC. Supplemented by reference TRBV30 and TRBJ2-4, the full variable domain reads SQTIHQWPATLVQPVGSPLSLECTVEGTSNPNLYWYRQAAGRGLQLLFYSVGIGQISSEVPQNLSASRPQDRQFILSSKKLLLSDSGFYLCAWTRDRASNIQYFGAGTRLSVL.

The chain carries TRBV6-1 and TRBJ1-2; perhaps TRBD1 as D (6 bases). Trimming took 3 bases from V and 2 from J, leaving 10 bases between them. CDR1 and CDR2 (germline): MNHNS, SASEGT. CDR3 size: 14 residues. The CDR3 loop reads CASSDEDSNYGYTF. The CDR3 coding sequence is TGTGCCAGCAGTGACGAGGACAGCAACTATGGCTACACCTTC.

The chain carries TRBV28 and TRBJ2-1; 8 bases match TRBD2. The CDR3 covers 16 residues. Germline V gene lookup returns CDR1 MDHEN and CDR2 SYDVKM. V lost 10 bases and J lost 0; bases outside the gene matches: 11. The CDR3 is CATCAGGGSSYNEQFF. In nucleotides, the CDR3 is TGTGCCACCTGCGCGGGCGGGGGGAGCTCCTACAATGAGCAGTTCTTC.

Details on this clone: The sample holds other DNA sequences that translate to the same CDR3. CDR3 residues: CASSLRQGNSPLHF. In DNA form, the CDR3 reads TGTGCCAGCAGCTTACGACAGGGTAATTCACCCCTCCACTTT. The chain has TRBV11-2 and TRBJ1-6, with 7 bases identical to TRBD1. V shed 2 bases, J shed 6 bases, and the junction held 1 base outside the gene matches. Germline-derived CDR1 and CDR2 are SGHAT and FQNNGV. The CDR3 is 14 residues long. The full variable domain, rest sourced from reference TRBV11-2 and TRBJ1-6, is EAGVAQSPRYKIIEKRQSVAFWCNPISGHATLYWYQQILGQGPKLLIQFQNNGVVDDSQLPKDRFSAERLKGVDSTLKIQPAKLEDSAVYLCASSLRQGNSPLHFGNGTRLTVT.

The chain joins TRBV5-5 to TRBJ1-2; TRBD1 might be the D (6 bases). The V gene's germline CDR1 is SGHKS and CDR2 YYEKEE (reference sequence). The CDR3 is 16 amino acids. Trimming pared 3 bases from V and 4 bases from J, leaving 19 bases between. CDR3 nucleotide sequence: TGTGCCAGCAGCTCATCCCCCGCAGGGGTTATCTATGGCTACACCTTC. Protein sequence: CASSSSPAGVIYGYTF.